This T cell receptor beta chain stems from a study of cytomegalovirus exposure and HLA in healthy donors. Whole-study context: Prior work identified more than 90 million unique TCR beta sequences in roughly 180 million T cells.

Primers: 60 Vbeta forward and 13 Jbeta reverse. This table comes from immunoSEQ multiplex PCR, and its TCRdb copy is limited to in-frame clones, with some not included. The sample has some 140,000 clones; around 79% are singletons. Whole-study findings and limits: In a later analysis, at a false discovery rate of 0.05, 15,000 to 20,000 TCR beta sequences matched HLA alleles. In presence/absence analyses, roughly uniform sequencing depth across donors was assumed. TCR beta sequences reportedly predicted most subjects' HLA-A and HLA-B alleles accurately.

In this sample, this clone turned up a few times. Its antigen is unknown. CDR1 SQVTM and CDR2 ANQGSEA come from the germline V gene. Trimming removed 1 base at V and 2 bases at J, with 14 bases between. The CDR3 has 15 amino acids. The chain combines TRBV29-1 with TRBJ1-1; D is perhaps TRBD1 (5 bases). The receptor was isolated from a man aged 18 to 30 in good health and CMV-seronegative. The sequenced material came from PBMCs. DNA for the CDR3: TGCAGCGTTGAAGGGTGGGGCAGAGCTAACACTGAAGCTTTCTTT. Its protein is CSVEGWGRANTEAFF.